The T cell receptor (beta chain) described here comes from a study of immune heterogeneity within non-small cell lung tumors (dated by TCRdb to between 2017 and 2018). For the study in its entirety: By histology, the tumors were a few squamous cell carcinomas, around 10 non-squamous carcinomas and 1 tumor not otherwise specified. TCR repertoires were analyzed from about 60 tumor loci of fewer than 16 patients, whereas transcriptome data were available for only around 42 loci from more than nine patients. Binding of neoantigens to the HLA alleles of each patient was predicted with netMHCpan-3.0 for mutant peptides of 8 to 11 amino acids. The study combined whole-exome sequencing, RNA-seq and TCR beta repertoire sequencing of multiple spatially distinct regions from each NSCLC tumor to examine intratumoral immune heterogeneity.

The TCR beta CDR3 region was amplified with a multiplex PCR system whose first round ran for approximately 11 cycles using 32 V-gene forward primers and 13 J-gene reverse primers. A QIAGEN Multiplex PCR Kit was used for first-round PCR, and the primer sequences were filed in Chinese patent CN105087789A. In a second PCR round, Illumina universal primers were added with the Phusion High-Fidelity PCR Kit. Paired-end sequencing of TCR libraries was carried out on the Illumina HiSeq X Ten platform at a read length of 151 bp. For the original study's pipeline: Cutadapt removed reads without multiplex PCR primers, PEAR merged read pairs, and MiXCR with default settings called CDR3 regions. Repertoire diversity used Shannon entropy, and clonality was computed as one minus Shannon entropy divided by ln of productive unique sequence count. Dominant or high-frequency T-cell clones were defined as clonotypes at frequencies of at least 0.5%. TCRdb itself trimmed the public reads at Q25 with fastp, ran MiXCR and retained productive beta chains. Every distinct CDR3 protein forms one entry, paired with its most common genes and DNA. The authors' filters were not applied to this entry. The sample table lists around 9,600 distinct CDR3 sequences, roughly a third of them with a count of one. The biggest ten clones account for approximately 10% of the sample.

Remarks on this clonotype: The antigen it binds to is not known. Base qualities are not at hand, and no much larger clone is one base apart.

Ends trimmed: V by 1 base, J by 2 bases; bases unmatched to a gene: 9. The cysteine opens and the phenylalanine closes a CDR3 of 16 amino acids. Only CDR3 DNA is held: 48 bases, read in frame from base 1. Based on the germline V gene (reference sequence), the CDR1 and CDR2 sequences are DFQATT and SNEGSKA. Results and caveats for the whole study, not just this receptor: Identical dominant CDR3B clonotypes recurred across loci within a patient, yet different tumor locations also harbored unique high-frequency clones. A moderate positive correlation (R about 0.35), which was statistically significant, linked local T-cell repertoire clonality to local tumor mutational burden. Individual patients mostly had different high-frequency TCR beta clonotypes.

Genomic DNA was extracted from bulk tumor tissue and used as the TCR template, and approximately 600 ng gDNA was amplified per sample. During surgery, multiple biopsies were taken from each primary tumor, with sampling sites spaced as far apart as possible within the tumor mass. The study cohort was described as untreated, and patients were newly diagnosed NSCLC cases undergoing curative surgery. Donors were 15 newly diagnosed non-small cell lung cancer patients undergoing surgery with curative intent. A couple of independent pathologists reviewed the resected tumor masses. Only high-quality DNA and RNA samples were carried forward to sequencing.

This receptor was taken from a man in his sixties with non-small cell lung cancer. Recombination connected TRBV20-1 to TRBJ2-7; 9 central bases correspond to TRBD1. The source material was lung tumor tissue. The CDR3 reads as follows: CSARVAPGQGPYEQYF. The DNA is as follows: TGCAGTGCTAGAGTGGCCCCGGGACAGGGCCCCTACGAGCAGTACTTC.